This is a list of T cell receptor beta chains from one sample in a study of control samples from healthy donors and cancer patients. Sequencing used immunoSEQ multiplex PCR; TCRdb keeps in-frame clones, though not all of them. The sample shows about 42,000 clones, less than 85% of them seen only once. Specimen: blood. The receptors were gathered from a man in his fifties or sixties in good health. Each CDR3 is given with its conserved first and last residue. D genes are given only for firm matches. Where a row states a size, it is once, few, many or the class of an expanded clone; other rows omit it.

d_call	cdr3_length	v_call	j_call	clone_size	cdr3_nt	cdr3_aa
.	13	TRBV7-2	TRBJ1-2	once	TGTGCCAGCAGCCGTACAGACTTGCCTGGCTACACCTTC	CASSRTDLPGYTF
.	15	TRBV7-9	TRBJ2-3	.	TGTGCCAGCACCCCCTCGGGAACTAGCACAGATACGCAGTATTTT	CASTPSGTSTDTQYF
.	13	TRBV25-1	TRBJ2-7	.	TGTGCCAGCAGTGAATATCGGGGGTCGGGGCAGTACTTC	CASSEYRGSGQYF
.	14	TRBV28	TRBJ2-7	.	TGTGCCAGCAGCACAGGAACCGGGACCTACGAGCAGTACTTC	CASSTGTGTYEQYF
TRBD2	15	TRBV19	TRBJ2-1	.	TGTGCCAGTAGTTTTAGCGGGGGGCCTTTCAATGAGCAGTTCTTC	CASSFSGGPFNEQFF
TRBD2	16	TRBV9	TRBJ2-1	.	TGTGCCAGCAGCGTAGAATGGCGGGGGGGCTGGAATGAGCAGTTCTTC	CASSVEWRGGWNEQFF
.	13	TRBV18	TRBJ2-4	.	TGTGCCAGCTCACGGAACGAAAGAGAGACTCAGTACTTC	CASSRNERETQYF
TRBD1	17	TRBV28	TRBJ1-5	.	TGTGCCAGCAGTTTAGAGGGGACAGGGTATAGCAATCAGCCCCAGCATTTT	CASSLEGTGYSNQPQHF
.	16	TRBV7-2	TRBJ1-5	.	TGTGCCAGCAGCTGGGGAACAACGGGAGGCAATCAGCCCCAGCATTTT	CASSWGTTGGNQPQHF
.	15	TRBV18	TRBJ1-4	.	TGTGCCAGCTCACCTCGAGGGGGAGGCGGTGAAAAACTGTTTTTT	CASSPRGGGGEKLFF
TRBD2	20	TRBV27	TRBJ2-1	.	TGTGCCAGCAGTTTGTCGGGTTTAGCGGGGGGCTTAAGCTCCTACAATGAGCAGTTCTTC	CASSLSGLAGGLSSYNEQFF
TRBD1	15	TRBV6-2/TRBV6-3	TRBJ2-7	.	TGTGCCAGCAGTTACTCGATTCCGGGGACAGGCGAGCAGTACTTC	CASSYSIPGTGEQYF
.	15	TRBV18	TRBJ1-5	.	TGTGCCAGCTCATTTTCAGGGATCGGCGATCAGCCCCAGCATTTT	CASSFSGIGDQPQHF
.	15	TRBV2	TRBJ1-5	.	TGTGCCAGCAGTGAAGGGGGACTCAGCAATCAGCCCCAGCATTTT	CASSEGGLSNQPQHF
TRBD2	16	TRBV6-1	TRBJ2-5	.	TGTGCCAGCAGTGAGGCGTGGCGGGGGGCCGGAGAGACCCAGTACTTC	CASSEAWRGAGETQYF
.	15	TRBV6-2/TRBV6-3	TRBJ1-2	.	TGTGCCAGCAGTTCCCGAAGCACCGCGGGCTATGGCTACACCTTC	CASSSRSTAGYGYTF
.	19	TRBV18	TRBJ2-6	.	TGTGCCAGCTCTCGCCGTCAGGACCCGAAAAGCTCTGGGGCCAACGTCCTGACTTTC	CASSRRQDPKSSGANVLTF
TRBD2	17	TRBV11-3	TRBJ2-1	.	TGTGCCAGCAGCCCCGGGGTAGCGGGAGGGCCGTACAATGAGCAGTTCTTC	CASSPGVAGGPYNEQFF
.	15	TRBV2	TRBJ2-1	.	TGTGCCAGCCTACAGGGCACGGGCGCCTACAATGAGCAGTTCTTC	CASLQGTGAYNEQFF
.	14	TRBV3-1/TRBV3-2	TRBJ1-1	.	TGTGCCAGCAGACAACACGACAGGAACACTGAAGCTTTCTTT	CASRQHDRNTEAFF
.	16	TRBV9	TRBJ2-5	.	TGTGCCAGCAGCGCTCGGGGGACAGTCACCAAAGAGACCCAGTACTTC	CASSARGTVTKETQYF
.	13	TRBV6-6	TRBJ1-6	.	TGTGCCAGCACTGACGTCCTCAGGGCACCCCTCCACTTT	CASTDVLRAPLHF
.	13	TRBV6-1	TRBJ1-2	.	TGTGCCAGCAGTGAATTAACGGAGGATGGCTACACCTTC	CASSELTEDGYTF
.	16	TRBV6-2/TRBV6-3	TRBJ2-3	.	TGTGCCAGCAGCCCGGGTCGGCAGGCCCGCACAGATACGCAGTATTTT	CASSPGRQARTDTQYF
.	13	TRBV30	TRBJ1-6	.	TGTGCCTGGAGTGCGGGGACCGGGTCACCCCTCCACTTT	CAWSAGTGSPLHF
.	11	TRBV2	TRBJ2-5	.	TGTGCCAGCACCCAACAAGAGACCCAGTACTTC	CASTQQETQYF
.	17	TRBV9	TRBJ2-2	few	TGTGCCAGCAGCGTAACGGGGGGCCACGCGAACACCGGGGAGCTGTTTTTT	CASSVTGGHANTGELFF
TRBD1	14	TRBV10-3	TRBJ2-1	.	TGTGCCATCAGAGGACAGGGGGTAGGGAATGAGCAGTTCTTC	CAIRGQGVGNEQFF
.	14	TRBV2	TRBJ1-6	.	TGTGCCAGCAGTGAGTTGAGGCGGTCTTCACCCCTCCACTTT	CASSELRRSSPLHF
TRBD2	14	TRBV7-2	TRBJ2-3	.	TGTGCCAGCAGGGAACTAGCGGGGGGAAATACGCAGTATTTT	CASRELAGGNTQYF
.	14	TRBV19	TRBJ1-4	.	TGTGCCAGTAGTCCGCGGCAGGTGTATGAAAAACTGTTTTTT	CASSPRQVYEKLFF
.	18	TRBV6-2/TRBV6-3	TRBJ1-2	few	TGTGCCAGCAGTTCGCCGGGACGGCAAAAGAGGGGTAACTATGGCTACACCTTC	CASSSPGRQKRGNYGYTF
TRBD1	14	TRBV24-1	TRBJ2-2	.	TGTGCCACCAGGGACAGGGTTAACACCGGGGAGCTGTTTTTT	CATRDRVNTGELFF
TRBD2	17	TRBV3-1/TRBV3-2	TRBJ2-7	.	TGTGCCAGCAGCCAAGATGGCGGTCTAGCGGGGGGTCGAGAGCAGTACTTC	CASSQDGGLAGGREQYF